The 13 T cell receptor beta chains reported below all come from one sample, sequenced in a study of cytomegalovirus exposure and HLA in healthy donors. Generated by immunoSEQ multiplex PCR, the TCRdb table keeps only in-frame clones and is missing some. This table holds 75,000 to 100,000 clones, 95% to 98% found once. The sample taken for sequencing was PBMCs. The source is a man younger than 30 in good health and CMV-seronegative.

This chain connects TRBV5-1 to TRBJ2-1; 10 nucleotides line up with TRBD2. V shed 5 bases, J shed 1 base, and the junction held 6 bases outside the gene matches. This CDR3 spans 16 amino acids. Germline V CDR1 and CDR2: SGHRS, YFSETQ. The CDR3 reads CASRPPSGRSYNEQFF. CDR3 DNA sequence: TGCGCCAGCAGGCCTCCTAGCGGGAGATCCTACAATGAGCAGTTCTTC. The full variable domain, rest sourced from reference TRBV5-1 and TRBJ2-1, is KAGVTQTPRYLIKTRGQQVTLSCSPISGHRSVSWYQQTPGQGLQFLFEYFSETQRNKGNFPGRFSGRQFSNSRSEMNVSTLELGDSALYLCASRPPSGRSYNEQFFGPGTRLTVL.

The CDR3: CASSLGRGNEKLFF. The CDR3 DNA follows: TGCGCCAGCAGCTTGGGACGGGGAAATGAAAAACTGTTTTTT. This chain connects TRBV5-1 to TRBJ1-4; D is unresolved. The CDR3 totals 14 residues. Trimming shortened V by 0 bases and J by 5 bases, and 8 bases separated the two germline ends. Per germline, CDR1 SGHRS and CDR2 YFSETQ.

This chain joins TRBV5-1 and TRBJ1-2, with TRBD1 matching over 7 bases. CDR1 is SGHRS and CDR2 is YFSETQ in the germline V gene. J was trimmed by 4 bases and V by 2 bases; bases with no gene match: 8. The CDR3 runs 15 residues. Written as DNA, the CDR3 is TGCGCCAGCAGCTTCGACAGGGTTGGCATCTATGGCTACACCTTC. It encodes CASSFDRVGIYGYTF. The full variable domain, in which reference TRBV5-1 and TRBJ1-2 provide the parts outside the CDR3, is KAGVTQTPRYLIKTRGQQVTLSCSPISGHRSVSWYQQTPGQGLQFLFEYFSETQRNKGNFPGRFSGRQFSNSRSEMNVSTLELGDSALYLCASSFDRVGIYGYTFGSGTRLTVV.

This clone was picked up one time. The rearrangement joins TRBV11-2 to TRBJ2-1; D is unclear. The CDR3 has 13 residues. Germline V gives CDR1 SGHAT, CDR2 FQNNGV. V was pared by 0 bases and J by 7 bases, with 7 bases between. The CDR3 region has the DNA TGTGCCAGCAGCTTAGATAGATATAATGAGCAGTTCTTC. It is translated as CASSLDRYNEQFF.

The genes are TRBV5-1 and TRBJ1-1, with D maybe TRBD1 (5 bases). Trimming left V 0 bases short and J 0 bases short, with 12 bases between. This CDR3 is built from 16 residues. The germline gives CDR1 SGHRS, CDR2 YFSETQ. This CDR3 is CASSLEGVAVNTEAFF. CDR3 sequence (DNA): TGCGCCAGCAGCTTGGAAGGGGTGGCGGTGAACACTGAAGCTTTCTTT.

The chain links TRBV19 to TRBJ2-3; tentative D call: TRBD1 (7 bases). Looked up from germline, CDR1 is LNHDA and CDR2 is SQIVND (reference sequence). V lost 5 bases to trimming and J lost 1 base, with 19 bases between them. The CDR3 covers 17 residues. CDR3 sequence reads: CASSPRGAGYRTDTQYF. The CDR3 DNA follows: TGTGCCAGTAGTCCCAGGGGGGCGGGGTACCGCACAGATACGCAGTATTTT.

The V gene is TRBV6-5, the J gene TRBJ2-3; TRBD2 aligns across 7 bases. The V and J ends lost 8 bases and 3 bases, in that order; junction bases with no gene match: 5. The CDR3 has 13 residues. CDR1 and CDR2 from the germline V gene are MNHEY and SVGAGI. The CDR3 sequence: CASSLGGTDTQYF. DNA for the CDR3: TGTGCCAGCTCCCTGGGGGGGACAGATACGCAGTATTTT.

This clone was observed a single time. The chain links TRBV5-5 to TRBJ2-7; D gene ambiguous. This CDR3 is built from 14 residues. Germline-derived CDR1 and CDR2 are SGHKS and YYEKEE (reference sequence). V was trimmed by 0 bases and J by 3 bases, leaving 10 bases between them. CDR3 amino acids: CASSLGQSNYEQYF. The CDR3 coding sequence is TGTGCCAGCAGCTTGGGACAAAGCAACTACGAGCAGTACTTC.

The rearrangement links TRBV28 to TRBJ1-1; TRBD1 matches at 10 bases. The V gene's germline CDR1 is MDHEN and CDR2 SYDVKM. The CDR3 totals 14 residues. The V segment lost 3 bases and the J segment 5 bases; nucleotides outside the gene matches: 3. The CDR3 sequence: CASSLTGGATEAFF. CDR3 sequence (DNA): TGTGCCAGCAGTTTGACAGGGGGCGCGACTGAAGCTTTCTTT. The variable domain in full, completed from reference TRBV28 and TRBJ1-1, reads DVKVTQSSRYLVKRTGEKVFLECVQDMDHENMFWYRQDPGLGLRLIYFSYDVKMKEKGDIPEGYSVSREKKERFSLILESASTNQTSMYLCASSLTGGATEAFFGQGTRLTVV.

This rearrangement joins TRBV7-3 to TRBJ2-2; TRBD1 matches 8 bases. Germline V gives CDR1 SGHTA, CDR2 FQGTGA. Losses at the gene ends were 1 base for V and 6 bases for J; bases not matched to a gene: 4. The CDR3 runs 15 residues. The CDR3 spells CASSLIQGAAGELFF. In DNA, the CDR3 is TGTGCCAGCAGCTTAATTCAGGGGGCGGCCGGGGAGCTGTTTTTT.

This clone is a singleton in its sample. The chain joins TRBV10-3 to TRBJ2-1; 11 bases are a match to TRBD2. With 8 bases clipped from V and 0 bases from J, the junction kept 3 bases outside the gene matches. The CDR3 has 15 residues. Germline values: CDR1 ENHRY, CDR2 SYGVKD. The CDR3: CAILAGGSSYNEQFF. As DNA, the CDR3 is TGTGCCATCCTAGCGGGAGGTAGCTCCTACAATGAGCAGTTCTTC.

V is TRBV2 and J is TRBJ1-5; 8 bases match TRBD1. This CDR3 has 11 residues. Germline assignment: CDR1 SNHLY and CDR2 FYNNEI. V dropped 8 bases and J dropped 11; count of bases not matched to a gene: 5. CDR3 protein: CASEGQVSQHF. CDR3 DNA sequence: TGTGCCAGCGAGGGACAGGTGTCCCAGCATTTT.

The chain recombines TRBV4-3 with TRBJ1-1; D is ambiguous. The CDR3 extends over 14 amino acids. Per germline, CDR1 LGHNA and CDR2 YSLEER. Trimming took 0 bases from V and 7 from J, leaving 12 bases between them. In DNA, the CDR3 is TGCGCCAGCAGCCAAGATCTGGGAGGTTATGAAGCTTTCTTT. Translating gives CASSQDLGGYEAFF.